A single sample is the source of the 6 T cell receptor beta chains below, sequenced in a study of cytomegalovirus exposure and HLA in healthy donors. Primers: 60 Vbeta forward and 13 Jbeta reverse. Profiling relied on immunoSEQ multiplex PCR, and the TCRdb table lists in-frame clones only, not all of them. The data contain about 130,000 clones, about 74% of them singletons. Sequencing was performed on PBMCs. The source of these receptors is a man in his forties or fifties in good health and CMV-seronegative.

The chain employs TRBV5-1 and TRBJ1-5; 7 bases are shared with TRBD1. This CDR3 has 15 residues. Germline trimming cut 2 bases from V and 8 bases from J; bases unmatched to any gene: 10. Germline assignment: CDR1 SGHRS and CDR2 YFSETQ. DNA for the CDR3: TGCGCCAGCAGCTTTGGGTCGGGACAGTCTGAGCCCCAGCATTTT. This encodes CASSFGSGQSEPQHF.

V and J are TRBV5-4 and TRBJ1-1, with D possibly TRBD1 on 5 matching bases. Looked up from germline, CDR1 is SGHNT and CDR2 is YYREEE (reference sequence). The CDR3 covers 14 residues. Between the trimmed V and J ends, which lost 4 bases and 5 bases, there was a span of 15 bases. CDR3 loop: CASSGAGWVTEAFF. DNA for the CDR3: TGTGCCAGCAGCGGGGCCGGATGGGTGACTGAAGCTTTCTTT.

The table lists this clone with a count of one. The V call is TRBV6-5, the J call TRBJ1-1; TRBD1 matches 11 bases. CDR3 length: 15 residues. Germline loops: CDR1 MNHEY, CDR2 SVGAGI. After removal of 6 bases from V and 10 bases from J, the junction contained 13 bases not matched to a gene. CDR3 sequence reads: CASSPGQGALEAAFF. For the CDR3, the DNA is TGTGCCAGCAGCCCTGGACAGGGGGCCCTGGAAGCAGCTTTCTTT.

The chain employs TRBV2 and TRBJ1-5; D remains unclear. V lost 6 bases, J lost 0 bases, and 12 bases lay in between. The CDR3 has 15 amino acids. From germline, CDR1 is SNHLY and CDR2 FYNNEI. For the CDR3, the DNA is TGTGCCAGCAGAGCGGGCCTAAGTAGCAATCAGCCCCAGCATTTT. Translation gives CASRAGLSSNQPQHF.

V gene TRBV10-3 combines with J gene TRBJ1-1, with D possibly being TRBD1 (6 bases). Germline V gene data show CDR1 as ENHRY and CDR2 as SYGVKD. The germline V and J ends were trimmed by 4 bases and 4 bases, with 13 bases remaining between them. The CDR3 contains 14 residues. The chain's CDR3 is CAISASQGITEAFF. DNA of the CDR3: TGTGCCATCAGTGCCTCACAGGGTATCACTGAAGCTTTCTTT.

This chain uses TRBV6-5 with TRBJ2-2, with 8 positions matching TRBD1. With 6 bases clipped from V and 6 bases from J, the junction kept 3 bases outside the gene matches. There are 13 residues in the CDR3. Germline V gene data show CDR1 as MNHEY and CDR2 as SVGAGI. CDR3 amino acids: CASRKTGAGELFF. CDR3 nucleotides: TGTGCCAGCAGAAAGACAGGGGCCGGGGAGCTGTTTTTT.